This TCR beta chain comes out of a study of OX40 agonist ivuxolimab in advanced cancers. Study-wide context: Ivuxolimab, which targeted the costimulatory receptor OX40 (CD134), was an agonistic, fully human IgG2 monoclonal antibody. Intravenous ivuxolimab was administered to patients every 2 weeks at six dose levels: 0.01, 0.1, 0.3, 1.5, 3 and 10 mg/kg. Among the roughly 50 dose-escalation patients, about 20 had hepatocellular carcinoma, around 15 melanoma, 9 renal cell carcinoma and 9 head and neck cancer. In the dose-escalation cohort, approximately 82% of patients were male, and the mean age was roughly 60 years with a range of about 20 to 90. Patients were allowed to have had prior anti-PD-1, anti-PD-L1 or anti-CTLA-4 therapy, and 40% of the dose-escalation patients had previously received checkpoint inhibitors. Partial responses occurred in three dose-escalation patients, of whom one had hepatocellular carcinoma and two had cutaneous melanoma. Peripheral TCRbeta sequencing aimed to test whether ivuxolimab altered TCR sequence diversity and caused clonal T-cell expansion. The paper describes the monotherapy dose-escalation part (N of about 47 patients) of the phase I trial of ivuxolimab. The investigation overall reported the following: In the 0.1-3.0 mg/kg groups, partial responders had among the lowest normalized peripheral clonal expansion, particularly in CD8+ T cells. Low levels of normalized T-cell clonal expansion were also shown by some nonresponding patients. Which antigens the clonally expanded peripheral T cells were specific for was not determined. At doses of 0.1 to 3.0 mg/kg, clonal expansion of both CD4+ and CD8+ blood T cells was observed from baseline to week 6. After ivuxolimab, expanded clones were on average more numerous among CD8+ T cells than among CD4+ T cells.

The trial excluded patients who had a history of autoimmune disease or were on systemic immunosuppression. Peripheral blood for TCR sequencing was collected from all dose cohorts at baseline, on cycle 4 day 1, and on cycle 7 day 1. Samples came from an open-label, multicenter, first-in-human phase I dose-escalation trial of ivuxolimab. The trial enrolled adults with locally advanced or metastatic head and neck squamous cell, hepatocellular, melanoma or renal cell carcinoma. Before TCR sequencing, CD4+ T cells and CD8+ T cells were sorted from peripheral blood as separate populations. For sequencing of the TCRbeta CDR3 region, genomic DNA was extracted from the sorted cells. TCRbeta CDR3 regions were sequenced using the immunoSEQ Assay. TCRdb re-hosts the immuneACCESS table, in-frame sequences only. Its copies lack some clones; in the studies checked, an unresolved V gene accounts for under half of them, and the cause for the rest is not known. This sample comprises around 130,000 clones, over 85% of them detected only once. Around 0.15% of the sample is held by the ten biggest clonotypes.

In this sample, this clone turned up once. Its antigen is currently not known. Within one base of it there is no much larger clone, and no base qualities were kept. Including cysteine and phenylalanine, the CDR3 has 14 amino acids. The read is trimmed to its CDR3 DNA, 42 bases read in frame from base 1. V trim: 6 bases; J trim: 5 bases; unmatched bases: 9. CDR1 and CDR2 were assigned from the germline V gene as SGHTA and FQGNSA. The specimen comprised CD4+ or CD8+ T cells sorted from blood, sampled in a trial of the OX40 agonist ivuxolimab. The receptor comes from an adult with an advanced solid tumor such as melanoma, head and neck, liver or kidney cancer. Recombination linked TRBV7-2 to TRBJ2-5; TRBD1 agrees with 7 junctional bases. In nucleotides, the sequence is TGTGCCAGCAGAAGGGGGCAGGGTTTCGAGACCCAGTACTTC. This encodes CASRRGQGFETQYF.